This TCR beta chain is from a study of blood T cell repertoires in COVID-19. At the level of the study: From T cells, B-cell-depleted T cells, or PBMCs came the material, which was cDNA or gDNA.

Sequencing was performed with immunoSEQ multiplex PCR; in TCRdb, only in-frame clones are kept and a portion is missing. The sample lists about 360,000 clones, 87% occurring once. Those who participated ranged in age from roughly 18 to 90 years and resided in approximately 23 US areas. Participants reported their clinical history, and cohort assignment relied on those reports. Symptom resolution, clearance, or two negative PCRs marked the recovered donors of Cohort 3. Material for sequencing was PBMCs or T cells enriched from blood (not recorded which). This TCR came from a man aged 25 to 45 who had recovered from COVID-19.

The CDR3 region is CASSPGTGLKGEQYF. The CDR3 region has the DNA TGTGCCAGCAGCCCCGGGACAGGGCTGAAGGGCGAGCAGTACTTC. The rearrangement uses TRBV7-2 and TRBJ2-7, with 9 bases that match TRBD1. The length of the CDR3 is 15 residues. V dropped 5 bases and J dropped 6; count of bases not matched to a gene: 11. Germline V CDR1 and CDR2: SGHTA, FQGNSA.